This T cell receptor beta chain was identified in a study of PD-1 blockade in classical Hodgkin lymphoma. Study background: Each patient was given nivolumab 3 mg/kg through a vein every 2 weeks.

This CDR3 has 17 residues. Germline CDR1 and CDR2: SGHVS and FQNEAQ. The ends lost 1 base at V and 2 bases at J; junction bases unmatched: 5. Remarks on this clone: The antigen is unknown.

Study outcomes and limitations: Significantly greater TCR diversity emerged by C4D1 in CD4+ cells but not CD8+ cells.

Brentuximab vedotin exposure varied, and every patient relapsed after autologous stem cell transplantation. Profiling relied on immunoSEQ multiplex PCR, and the TCRdb table lists in-frame clones only, not all of them. The data hold roughly 15,000 clones, with roughly 80% observed a single time. The receptor's source is a human donor with classical Hodgkin lymphoma. The chain has TRBV7-8 and TRBJ2-2; 9 positions agree with TRBD2. The sample in question was peripheral blood mononuclear cells (PBMCs), obtained at baseline. The CDR3 nucleotides read TGTGCCAGCAGCTTAGTAGGGCTAGCGGGAAACACCGGGGAGCTGTTTTTT. Residues: CASSLVGLAGNTGELFF.